This TCR beta chain was captured by sequencing in a study of T cell responses to AZD1222 COVID-19 vaccine. Study as a whole: Pooled in the analysis were second doses at about 4 or about 12 weeks. Study findings and constraints: White British donors predominated, females outnumbered males, and clonal diversity was possibly underestimated.

Measured with immunoSEQ multiplex PCR; TCRdb has only the in-frame clones, and not every one. The sample has some 89,000 clones, about nine tenths seen once; the top ten hold around 2.8%. There are 14 residues in the CDR3. Trimming left V 2 bases short and J 11 bases short, with 18 bases between. Germline values: CDR1 MNHEY, CDR2 SVGAGI. Details on this clone: What it binds is not known.

Sample: peripheral blood, taken on day 0 of AZD1222 vaccination. The chain couples TRBV6-5 to TRBJ1-1; D uncertain. The receptor was isolated from an adult in good health. CDR3 sequence reads: CASSYGLPANKAFF. In DNA, the CDR3 is TGTGCCAGCAGTTACGGCTTGCCGGCTAACAAGGCTTTCTTT.